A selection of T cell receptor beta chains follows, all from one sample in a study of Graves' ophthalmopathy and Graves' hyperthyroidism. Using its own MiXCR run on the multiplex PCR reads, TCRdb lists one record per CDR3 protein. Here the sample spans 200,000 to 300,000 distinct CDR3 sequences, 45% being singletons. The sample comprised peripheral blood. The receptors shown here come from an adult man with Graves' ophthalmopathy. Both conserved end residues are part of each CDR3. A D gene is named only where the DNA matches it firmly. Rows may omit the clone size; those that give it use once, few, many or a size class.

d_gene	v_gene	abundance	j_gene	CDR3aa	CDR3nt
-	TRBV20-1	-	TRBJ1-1	CSARDNRAGAAEAFF	TGCAGTGCTAGAGACAATAGGGCCGGGGCGGCTGAAGCTTTCTTT
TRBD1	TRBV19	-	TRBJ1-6	CASSLDRGVSNSPLHF	TGTGCCAGTAGCCTAGACAGGGGAGTATCAAATTCACCCCTCCACTTT
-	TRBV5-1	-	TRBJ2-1	CASSAGDSAPFF	TGCGCCAGCAGCGCGGGGGACAGCGCCCCGTTCTTC
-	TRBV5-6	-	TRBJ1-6	CASSTLTGRDSPLHF	TGTGCCAGCAGTACACTGACAGGAAGGGATTCACCCCTCCACTTT
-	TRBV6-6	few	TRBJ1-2	CASTGGQSYGYTF	TGTGCCAGCACGGGGGGACAAAGCTATGGCTACACCTTC
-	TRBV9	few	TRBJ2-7	CASSQRSLYEQYF	TGTGCCAGCAGCCAAAGGTCGCTCTACGAGCAGTACTTC
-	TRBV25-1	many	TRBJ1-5	CASSDSQGRQPQHF	TGTGCCAGCAGTGATAGCCAGGGTCGTCAGCCCCAGCATTTT
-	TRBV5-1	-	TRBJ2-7	CASSLSVGTFYEQYF	TGCGCCAGCAGCTTGAGTGTCGGGACATTCTACGAGCAGTACTTC
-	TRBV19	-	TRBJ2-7	CASSLVENYEQYF	TGTGCCAGTAGTCTGGTGGAAAACTACGAGCAGTACTTC
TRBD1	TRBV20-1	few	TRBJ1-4	CSARQGTNEKLFF	TGCAGTGCGAGACAGGGAACTAATGAAAAACTGTTTTTT
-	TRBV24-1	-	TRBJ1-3	CATSDSQSAGIYF	TGTGCCACCAGTGATAGCCAATCTGCCGGCATATATTTT
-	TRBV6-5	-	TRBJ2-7	CASSLSGGHYEQYF	TGTGCCAGCAGCCTCTCTGGGGGACACTACGAGCAGTACTTC
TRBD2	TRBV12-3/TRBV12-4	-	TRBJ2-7	CASTERGRSYEQYF	TGTGCCAGCACCGAGCGGGGGCGCTCCTACGAGCAGTACTTC
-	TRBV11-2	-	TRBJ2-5	CASSLRIRLQETQYF	TGTGCCAGCAGCTTACGGATACGCCTCCAAGAGACCCAGTACTTC
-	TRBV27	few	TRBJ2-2	CASRPDAGELFF	TGTGCCAGCAGACCGGACGCGGGGGAGCTGTTTTTT
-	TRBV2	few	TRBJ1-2	CASSEEGRTSYGYTF	TGTGCCAGCAGTGAAGAGGGCCGGACCAGCTATGGCTACACCTTC
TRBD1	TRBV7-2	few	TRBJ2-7	CASRGTGPSYEQYF	TGTGCCAGCAGGGGGACAGGGCCTTCCTACGAGCAGTACTTC
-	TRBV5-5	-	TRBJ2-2	CASSLLGLNTGELFF	TGTGCCAGCAGCTTGCTAGGGTTGAACACCGGGGAGCTGTTTTTT
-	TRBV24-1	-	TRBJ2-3	CATSVVQLGADTQYF	TGTGCCACCAGTGTCGTGCAGTTGGGGGCAGATACGCAGTATTTT
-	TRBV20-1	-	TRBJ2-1	CSATREDTELPNEQFF	TGCAGTGCTACCAGGGAGGACACCGAGCTCCCCAATGAGCAGTTCTTC
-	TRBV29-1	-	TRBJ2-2	CSVERRENTGELFF	TGCAGCGTTGAAAGGCGGGAGAACACCGGGGAGCTGTTTTTT
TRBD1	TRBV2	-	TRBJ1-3	CASSEDGRGYGNTIYF	TGTGCCAGCAGTGAAGATGGCAGGGGGTACGGAAACACCATATATTTT
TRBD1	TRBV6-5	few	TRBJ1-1	CASSGTGQGYTEAFF	TGTGCCAGCAGTGGAACGGGACAGGGGTACACTGAAGCTTTCTTT
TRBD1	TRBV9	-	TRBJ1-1	CASSNSGTGAEAFF	TGTGCCAGCAGCAATTCCGGGACAGGGGCTGAAGCTTTCTTT